Below are 14 T cell receptor beta chains sequenced from a single sample in a study of blood T cells in healthy people across ages. A second PCR, run for 7 to 11 cycles, used a sample-barcoded 5' primer plus a J-beta primer mix. TCRdb used MiXCR to reprocess the 5' RACE reads, holding one entry per CDR3 protein. The table records under 2,000,000 distinct CDR3 sequences, 49% of them present only once. What was sequenced was blood. Receptor source: a woman between 40 and 50 years old in good health.

Of note for this clonotype: The junction shows a germline mismatch at one end, possibly a read error. The V call is TRBV5-1, the J call TRBJ2-5; D gene uncertain. Germline loops: CDR1 SGHRS, CDR2 YFSETQ. The CDR3 length is 14 residues. In nucleotides, the CDR3 is TGCGCCAGCAGCTTGGAATTTCCCCAAGGGACCCAGTACTTC. Protein: CASSLEFPQGTQYF.

This clonotype was counted between two and nine times. The rearrangement uses TRBV20-1 and TRBJ2-7; D is possibly TRBD2 (5 bases). The germline gives CDR1 DFQATT, CDR2 SNEGSKA (reference sequence). This CDR3 is 15 amino acids long. The germline V and J ends were trimmed by 0 bases and 0 bases, with 12 bases remaining between them. CDR3 nucleotide sequence: TGCAGTGCTAGAGATATGCGGGTTAGCTCCTACGAGCAGTACTTC. It encodes CSARDMRVSSYEQYF.

The V gene is TRBV29-1, the J gene TRBJ1-2, with D possibly being TRBD1 (6 bases). V lost 1 base and J lost 9, with 12 bases in between. In germline, CDR1 is SQVTM, CDR2 ANQGSEA. The CDR3 loop spans 12 amino acids. CDR3 in DNA: TGCAGCGTTGAAGCAGGGGACACTAGCTACACCTTC. As protein: CSVEAGDTSYTF.

The chain has TRBV20-1 and TRBJ2-1; 7 bases are a match to TRBD2. Germline trimming cut 0 bases from V and 8 bases from J; bases unmatched to any gene: 7. Germline assignment: CDR1 DFQATT and CDR2 SNEGSKA (reference sequence). The CDR3 consists of 14 residues. The CDR3 protein is CSARDWQGGDEQFF. CDR3 DNA sequence: TGCAGTGCTAGAGATTGGCAGGGAGGGGATGAGCAGTTCTTC.

This clonotype has a handful of counts. The chain has TRBV4-2 and TRBJ2-1; 9 positions match TRBD2. V trimming: 2 bases; J trimming: 4 bases; junction bases outside the gene matches: 9. Per the germline V gene, CDR1 is LGHNA and CDR2 is YNFKEQ. The CDR3 loop spans 17 amino acids. DNA of the CDR3: TGTGCCAGCAGCCAACCGCGGGGGACTAGCAGATACAATGAGCAGTTCTTC. Translation gives CASSQPRGTSRYNEQFF.

This clonotype was recorded a few times. The V call is TRBV15, the J call TRBJ2-4, with D tentatively TRBD2 (5 bases). This CDR3 contains 15 residues. From germline, CDR1 is LNHNV and CDR2 YYDKDF (reference sequence). With 7 bases removed from V and 0 bases from J, the gap between germline ends came to 13 bases. CDR3 sequence (DNA): TGTGCCACCACGGACGGACTCCTAGCCAAAAACATTCAGTACTTC. Translating gives CATTDGLLAKNIQYF.

This CDR3 is CSVAIANEQYF. CDR3 nucleotide sequence: TGCAGCGTTGCCATAGCCAATGAGCAGTACTTC. The gene calls are TRBV29-1 and TRBJ2-5; D is undetermined. The V gene lost 4 bases and the J gene lost 11 bases, with 14 bases spanning the gap. Germline lookup yields CDR1 SQVTM and CDR2 ANQGSEA. The length of the CDR3 is 11 residues.

The rearrangement links TRBV6-2 or TRBV6-3 to TRBJ2-7, with 8 bases matching TRBD1. CDR3 length: 18 residues. The trim removed 5 bases at V and 3 bases at J, leaving 18 bases unmatched. The V gene's germline CDR1 is MNHEY and CDR2 SVGEGT. The CDR3 nucleotides are TGTGCCAGCAGTACTACCCCGGGACAGGCGAGGGAAGGCTACGAGCAGTACTTC. Protein product: CASSTTPGQAREGYEQYF.

The V gene is TRBV3-1, the J gene TRBJ2-1, with D perhaps matching TRBD1 (6 bases). Germline CDR1 LGHDT, CDR2 YNNKEL (reference sequence). Trimming stripped 4 bases from V and 4 bases from J, with 17 bases between. This CDR3 contains 16 residues. CDR3 sequence (DNA): TGTGCCAGCAGCCCACAGAGTCTAGGGGGTTACAATGAGCAGTTCTTC. Amino acids: CASSPQSLGGYNEQFF.

V is TRBV5-5 and J is TRBJ2-6, with D uncertain. V lost 3 bases to trimming and J lost 0 bases, with 19 bases between them. Germline CDR1 is SGHKS and CDR2 is YYEKEE (reference sequence). The CDR3 is 19 amino acids. The DNA of the CDR3 is TGTGCCAGCAGCTCAATTCAATTGTCTCCGGTCTCTGGGGCCAACGTCCTGACTTTC. Its translation: CASSSIQLSPVSGANVLTF.

This chain uses TRBV27 with TRBJ1-4; no definite D call. CDR1 MNHEY and CDR2 SMNVEV come from the germline V gene (reference sequence). This CDR3 is 14 amino acids long. V was shortened by 5 bases and J by 5 bases, with 12 bases between the two germline ends. The CDR3 nucleotides read TGTGCCAGCAGTGACCAGAAAAAGAATGAAAAACTGTTTTTT. Translated: CASSDQKKNEKLFF.

V gene TRBV6-2 or TRBV6-3 combines with J gene TRBJ2-1; D is uncertain. With 8 bases removed from V and 8 bases from J, the gap between germline ends came to 10 bases. This CDR3 comprises 11 residues. Germline V gene lookup returns CDR1 MNHEY and CDR2 SVGEGT. CDR3 protein: CASGGPHEQFF. The CDR3 DNA follows: TGTGCCAGCGGCGGACCACATGAGCAGTTCTTC.

This clonotype was counted once. The gene calls are TRBV19 and TRBJ2-1; 9 bases are a match to TRBD2. The CDR3 covers 18 residues. Germline loops: CDR1 LNHDA, CDR2 SQIVND (reference sequence). The V gene end was trimmed by 0 bases and the J gene end by 1 base; junction bases not matched to a gene: 7. CDR3 in amino acids: CASSIDPSGVSSYNEQFF. Here the CDR3 DNA reads TGTGCCAGTAGTATAGATCCTAGCGGGGTATCGTCCTACAATGAGCAGTTCTTC.

In nucleotides, the CDR3 is TGTGCCAGCAGCCTCCTTCCGGAGGGGAACAATGAGCAGTACTTC. Translated: CASSLLPEGNNEQYF. The chain joins TRBV7-8 to TRBJ2-5; possible D gene TRBD2, 6 bases. This CDR3 is built from 15 residues. Trimming removed 5 bases from V and 11 bases from J, with 24 bases in between. Germline CDR1 and CDR2: SGHVS and FQNEAQ. Supplemented by reference TRBV7-8 and TRBJ2-5, the full variable domain reads GAGVSQSPRYKVAKRGQDVALRCDPISGHVSLFWYQQALGQGPEFLTYFQNEAQLDKSGLPSDRFFAERPEGSVSTLKIQRTQQEDSAVYLCASSLLPEGNNEQYFGPGTRLLVL.